This T cell receptor (beta chain) is from a study of blood T cells in healthy people across ages. A second PCR, run for roughly 7 to 11 cycles, used a sample-barcoded 5' primer plus a J-beta primer mix. TCRdb called the 5' RACE reads again in MiXCR, with one record for every CDR3 protein. Of roughly 680,000 distinct CDR3 sequences listed, 49% are singletons. The sequence was collected from a woman aged 55 to 70 in good health. The source material was blood.

CDR3 sequence (DNA): TGTGCCAGCACCCAGCAGGATGAAAAACTGTTTTTT. This translates into CASTQQDEKLFF. The gene calls are TRBV2 and TRBJ1-4; D gene unclear. The CDR3 spans 12 residues. Germline-derived CDR1 and CDR2 are SNHLY and FYNNEI. V gave up 7 bases and J gave up 6 bases, with 9 bases separating them.